This passage covers 8 T cell receptor beta chains from one sample sequenced in a study of blood T cells in healthy people across ages. A sample-barcoded 5' primer and a J-beta primer mix were used in a second PCR of about 7 to 11 cycles. Each CDR3 protein gets one entry after TCRdb re-called the 5' RACE reads with MiXCR. This sample has about 930,000 distinct CDR3 sequences, with roughly 29% found just once. This same sample was also part of a study on T cells of mothers and their children.

The source material was blood. The receptors stem from a woman aged 40 to 50 in good health.

V is TRBV20-1 and J is TRBJ2-5; 7 bases map to TRBD2. The assigned J gene may be wrong: the sequence end matches TRBJ2-7 better. The CDR3 has 15 amino acids. Germline V gene lookup returns CDR1 DFQATT and CDR2 SNEGSKA (reference sequence). The CDR3 DNA follows: TGCAGTGCTAGAGATCAGGAACGGGGGGTCGGCGAGCAGTACTTC. Its translation is CSARDQERGVGEQYF.

This clonotype occurred many times. The chain combines TRBV6-5 with TRBJ2-7; 8 positions agree with TRBD2. J gave up 2 bases and V 2 bases, and 14 bases lay outside the gene matches. Germline assignment: CDR1 MNHEY and CDR2 SVGAGI. This CDR3 region has 18 residues. CDR3 sequence reads: CASSYPGREVRIPYEQYF. The DNA for the CDR3 is TGTGCCAGCAGTTACCCCGGGAGGGAGGTCAGAATCCCCTACGAGCAGTACTTC.

Comment on this clonotype: A much larger clone differs from this one at a single base, so this may be a read error. V is TRBV28 and J is TRBJ2-1; D tentatively fits TRBD1 or TRBD2 (5 bases each). Germline CDR1 reads MDHEN; CDR2 reads SYDVKM. CDR3 length equals 15 residues. V was trimmed by 2 bases and J by 10 bases, leaving 18 bases between them. This chain's CDR3 is CASSLTRVQGYEQFF. The CDR3 nucleotides read TGTGCCAGCAGTTTAACGAGGGTCCAGGGATACGAGCAGTTCTTC.

Many counts were recorded for this clonotype. The CDR3 DNA sequence: TGTGCCAGCAGCCCCGACCGATCTAACTATGGCTACACCTTC. Its translation: CASSPDRSNYGYTF. The V and J genes are TRBV18 and TRBJ1-2; D unresolved. CDR1 is KGHSH and CDR2 is LQKENI in the germline V gene. The CDR3 spans 14 residues. V was trimmed by 8 bases and J by 0 bases, leaving 13 bases between them.

A remark on this clonotype: A read error may produce the germline difference seen at one junction end. The chain is built from TRBV28 and TRBJ2-7; D might be TRBD2 (5 bases). In germline, CDR1 is MDHEN, CDR2 SYDVKM. The CDR3 has 16 residues. CDR3 sequence: CVSSLWVPGLFYEQYF. CDR3 coding DNA: TGTGTCAGCAGTTTATGGGTCCCGGGGTTATTCTACGAGCAGTACTTC.

This clonotype was seen a few times. The chain has TRBV7-9 and TRBJ2-6; D perhaps matches TRBD1 (5 bases). The CDR3 consists of 18 residues. Germline V gene sequence: CDR1 SEHNR, CDR2 FQNEAQ (reference sequence). V lost 2 bases to trimming and J lost 0 bases, with 14 bases between them. The CDR3 nucleotides are TGTGCCAGCAGCTTATTTAGACAGACCGGCTCTGGGGCCAACGTCCTGACTTTC. Amino acid sequence: CASSLFRQTGSGANVLTF.

V gene TRBV7-8 combines with J gene TRBJ1-3; D may be TRBD1 (5 bases). This CDR3 is built from 15 residues. CDR1 and CDR2 (germline): SGHVS, FQNEAQ. V lost 5 bases and J lost 2, with 13 bases in between. This chain's CDR3 is CASSTRVSTGNTIYF. Written as DNA, the CDR3 is TGTGCCAGCAGCACCAGGGTTTCAACTGGAAACACCATATATTTT.

The chain employs TRBV12-3 or TRBV12-4 and TRBJ2-3; 13 bases align to TRBD2. The CDR3 spans 18 residues. J was trimmed by 4 bases and V by 4 bases; bases with no gene match: 11. This CDR3 reads CASSSRHTSGGAADTQYF. The CDR3 nucleotides are TGTGCCAGCAGTTCTCGCCATACTAGCGGGGGGGCCGCAGATACGCAGTATTTT.